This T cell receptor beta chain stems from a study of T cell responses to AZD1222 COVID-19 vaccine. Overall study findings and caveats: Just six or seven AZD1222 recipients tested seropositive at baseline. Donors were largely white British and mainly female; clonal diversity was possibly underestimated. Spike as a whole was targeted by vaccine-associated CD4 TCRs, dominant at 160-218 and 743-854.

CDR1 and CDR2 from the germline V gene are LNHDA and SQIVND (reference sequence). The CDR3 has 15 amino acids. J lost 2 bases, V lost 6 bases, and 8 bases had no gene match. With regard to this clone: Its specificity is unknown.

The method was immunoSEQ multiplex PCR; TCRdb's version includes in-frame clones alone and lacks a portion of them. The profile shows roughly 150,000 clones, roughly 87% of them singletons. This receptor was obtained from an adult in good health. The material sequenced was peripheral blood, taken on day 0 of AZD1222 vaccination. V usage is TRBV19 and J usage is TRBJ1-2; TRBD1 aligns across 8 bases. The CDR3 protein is CASSPGTGENYGYTF. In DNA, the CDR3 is TGTGCCAGTAGCCCCGGGACAGGTGAAAACTATGGCTACACCTTC.